The 17 T cell receptor beta chains below come from one sample, sequenced in a study of CD8+ T cells in alopecia areata. Researchers sorted pooled cutaneous lymph node cells on the basis of CD4, CD8alpha, NKG2D, NKG2ACE and other markers. RNA was extracted and reverse transcribed into cDNA as the sequencing template. Assay: immunoSEQ multiplex PCR; the TCRdb copy retains only in-frame clones and omits some. The sample was found to contain 20,000 or so clones, and every one recurs. The sample taken for sequencing was CD8+ T cells sorted from a lymph node. Receptors were obtained from a C3H/HeJ mouse with alopecia areata. The MHC haplotype of this mouse line is H2-k.

This clone was recorded at least ten times. Germline and genes: mouse. The read stops 4 residues short of the end of the CDR3; the missing end is completed from the germline J gene. The chain couples TRBV13-3 to TRBJ2-5, with TRBD2 matching over 10 bases. The germline gives CDR1 NNHDY, CDR2 SYVADS. The CDR3 loop spans 15 amino acids. J gave up 2 bases and V 5 bases, and 5 bases lay outside the gene matches. CDR3 in amino acids: CASSRDWGSQDTQYF. The sequenced part of the CDR3 DNA is TGTGCCAGCAGCAGGGACTGGGGAAGCCAAGAC.

This clone was picked up a small number of times. The genes are named according to mouse. The CDR3 DNA, read in part, is TGCACCTGCAGTGCCCGACATAAAACAAACACA. Protein product: CTCSARHKTNT. The whole CDR3 protein is CTCSARHKTNTEVFF. The chain joins TRBV1 to TRBJ1-1; D remains ambiguous. From the germline J gene comes the end of the CDR3, since the read stops 4 residues before it. The CDR3 contains 15 residues. Germline values: CDR1 NSQYPW, CDR2 LRSPGD (reference sequence). V lost 3 bases to trimming and J lost 0 bases, with 11 bases between them.

This clone occurred a few times. A mismatch at residue 7 separates the TCRdb protein from the translated DNA, so the protein presented here was translated from the DNA. The gene symbols are mouse symbols. The missing CDR3 end, 3 residues past where the read stops, is filled in from the germline J gene. The chain couples TRBV12-2 to TRBJ1-6; perhaps TRBD1 as D (5 bases). TRBJ1-6 has ORF status, its function being uncertain. Per the germline V gene, CDR1 is SGHLS and CDR2 is HYDKME. This CDR3 is built from 10 residues. This CDR3 reads CASSLRGLYF. Incomplete CDR3 DNA: TGTGCCAGCTCTCTCAGGGGC.

In regard to this clone: These gene names are mouse names. With the read ending 4 residues before the CDR3 end, the germline J gene is used to fill in that end. This rearrangement joins TRBV13-3 to TRBJ1-1; 7 nucleotides line up with TRBD1. CDR1 and CDR2 (germline): NNHDY, SYVADS. With V trimmed by 7 bases and J by 0 bases, 3 bases remained unmatched. This CDR3 spans 13 amino acids. CDR3 protein: CASQGQSNTEVFF. The part of the CDR3 DNA that was read is TGTGCCAGCCAGGGACAGTCAAACACA.

About this clone: Germline and genes: mouse. The sequenced CDR3 bases are TGTGCCAGCGGGGACCGCTGGGGGGGTGCAGAA. This codes for CASGDRWGGAE. The entire CDR3 is CASGDRWGGAETLYF. The chain joins TRBV13-2 to TRBJ2-3; 8 bases are shared with TRBD2. With the read ending 4 residues before the CDR3 end, the germline J gene is used to fill in that end. Per germline, CDR1 NNHNN and CDR2 SYGAGS (reference sequence). V lost 5 bases to trimming and J lost 1 base; unmatched junction nucleotides: 6. This CDR3 is built from 15 residues.

On this clone itself: The gene names here belong to mouse. The read falls 4 residues short of the CDR3 end, and the missing part is taken from the germline J gene. The V call is TRBV1, the J call TRBJ2-1; perhaps TRBD1 as D (6 bases). This CDR3 region has 14 residues. The germline gives CDR1 NSQYPW, CDR2 LRSPGD (reference sequence). Partial CDR3 DNA: TGCACCTGCAGTGCAGATCAGGGGAGAGCT. Protein sequence: CTCSADQGRA. The CDR3 in its entirety is CTCSADQGRAEQFF.

With respect to this clone: Gene names refer to mouse genes. The CDR3 is cut off 4 residues early in the read; its end comes from the germline J gene. V gene TRBV13-2 combines with J gene TRBJ1-4; 8 nucleotides align to TRBD1. Germline-derived CDR1 and CDR2 are NNHNN and SYGAGS (reference sequence). The CDR3 sequence is 16 residues long. CDR3 amino acids: CASGDAGRGQGERLFF. The DNA read from the CDR3 is TGTGCCAGCGGTGATGCGGGCAGGGGGCAGGGCGAA.

In its sample, this clone was seen many times. Germline and genes: mouse. With the read ending 4 residues before the CDR3 end, the germline J gene is used to fill in that end. J is TRBJ2-3 and V is TRBV13-3; 8 bases map to TRBD1. V shed 5 bases, J shed 3 bases, and the junction held 2 bases outside the gene matches. Germline V gene sequence: CDR1 NNHDY, CDR2 SYVADS. The CDR3 is 13 amino acids. The CDR3 loop reads CASSAGGAETLYF. Partial CDR3 DNA: TGTGCCAGCAGCGCAGGGGGCGCAGAA.

About this clone: The gene symbols are mouse symbols. Coverage ceases 4 residues before the CDR3 finishes, and the germline J gene fills in the end. The rearrangement joins TRBV14 to TRBJ2-1, with 11 nucleotides matching TRBD2. This CDR3 contains 14 residues. After removal of 4 bases from V and 6 bases from J, the junction contained 3 bases not matched to a gene. Germline lookup yields CDR1 SGHDT and CDR2 FRDEAV. CDR3 DNA (partial): TGTGCCAGCAGTCGGACTGGGGGGCGTGCT. This sequence encodes CASSRTGGRA. The entire CDR3 protein is CASSRTGGRAEQFF. The whole variable domain, filled in from reference TRBV14 and TRBJ2-1, reads EAGVTQSPRYAVLQEGQAVSFWCDPISGHDTLYWYQQPRDQGPQLLVYFRDEAVIDNSQLPSDRFSAVRPKGTNSTLKIQSAKQGDTATYLCASSRTGGRAEQFFGPGTRLTVL.

This clone was recorded a few times. Any gene name here is a mouse gene name. Read data end 4 residues before the CDR3 end; the end is taken from the germline J gene. The chain employs TRBV13-1 and TRBJ1-1, with unresolved D. V gave up 4 bases and J gave up 0 bases, with 7 bases separating them. Germline V gene data show CDR1 as NSHNY and CDR2 as SYGAGN. The CDR3 has 13 amino acids. CDR3 DNA (partial): TGTGCCAGCAGTTACAGAGCAAACACA. It codes for CASSYRANT. The entire CDR3 protein reads CASSYRANTEVFF.

The table lists this clone with a few counts. The listed genes are named as in mouse. The DNA ends 4 residues before the CDR3 does, and the rest of the CDR3 is filled in from the germline J gene. V is TRBV12-1 and J is TRBJ2-1; 11 nucleotides agree with TRBD2. Trimming removed 2 bases from V and 6 bases from J; junction bases left unmatched: 5. The CDR3 consists of 15 residues. The germline V gene has CDR1 SGHSN and CDR2 HYEKVE. The part of the CDR3 DNA that was read is TGTGCCAGCTCTCCCACTGGGGGGGCTTTTGCT. As protein: CASSPTGGAFA. In full, the CDR3 is CASSPTGGAFAEQFF.

This clone came up a few times. The genes are named according to mouse. The DNA ends 4 residues before the CDR3 does, and the rest of the CDR3 is filled in from the germline J gene. The chain couples TRBV13-2 to TRBJ1-2; D is undetermined. The CDR3 is 13 residues long. CDR1 NNHNN and CDR2 SYGAGS come from the germline V gene (reference sequence). V lost 3 bases, J lost 3 bases, and 9 bases lay in between. CDR3 DNA, as far as it was read: TGTGCCAGCGGTGGGTGGGGAGACTCC. Encoded protein: CASGGWGDS. In full, the CDR3 is CASGGWGDSDYTF.

This clone was seen ten or more times. Gene names are the mouse ones. The read finishes 4 residues shy of the CDR3 end, and the germline J gene is used to complete it. This chain links TRBV13-3 with TRBJ2-1; 11 bases match TRBD1. CDR3 length equals 16 residues. The junction had 2 bases not matched to a gene; V was cut back by 0 bases and J by 3 bases. Looked up from germline, CDR1 is NNHDY and CDR2 is SYVADS. The DNA read from the CDR3 is TGTGCCAGCAGTGATGCCGGGACAGGGGGCTATGCT. Translation gives CASSDAGTGGYA. The CDR3 as a whole reads CASSDAGTGGYAEQFF.

This clone was seen repeatedly, ten times or more. Genes here carry mouse names. The DNA read from the CDR3 is TGTGCCAGCAGTGATGGGACAGGGGAGGACCAAGAC. It encodes CASSDGTGEDQD. The whole CDR3 sequence reads CASSDGTGEDQDTQYF. V is TRBV13-3 and J is TRBJ2-5; 9 nucleotides line up with TRBD1. The read ends 4 residues early relative to the CDR3; the germline J gene fills the gap. The V and J ends lost 0 bases and 1 base, in that order; junction bases with no gene match: 3. In germline, CDR1 is NNHDY, CDR2 SYVADS. The CDR3 covers 16 residues.

On this clone itself: Gene names and germline refer to mouse. The read ends 4 residues shy of where the CDR3 ends; the end is completed using the germline J gene. The J gene is TRBJ2-5, the V gene TRBV15; TRBD1 agrees at 8 bases. There are 13 residues in the CDR3. Germline V CDR1 and CDR2: SGHND, FRSKSL. Trimming cost V 4 bases and J 3 bases; bases outside gene matches: 0. CDR3 bases read: TGTGCCAGCAGTTGGGACAGGCAAGAC. This encodes CASSWDRQD. The entire CDR3 protein reads CASSWDRQDTQYF.

Of note for this clone: TCRdb gives a protein that differs at residue 13 from what the DNA encodes, so the protein here is translated from the DNA. These gene names are mouse names. The read ends 3 residues shy of where the CDR3 ends; the end is completed using the germline J gene. The chain is built from TRBV13-2 and TRBJ1-6; a weak D match, TRBD1 (5 bases). TRBJ1-6 is an open reading frame, and its role is uncertain. This CDR3 contains 16 residues. Trimming removed 0 bases from V and 4 bases from J, with 11 bases in between. The germline V gene encodes CDR1 NNHNN and CDR2 SYGAGS (reference sequence). CDR3 DNA (partial): TGTGCCAGCGGTGATGCGGCAGGGTGGTATAATTCGCCC. Residues: CASGDAAGWYNSP. Given in full, the CDR3 is CASGDAAGWYNSPLYF.

At least ten counts were recorded for this clone. Gene names and germline refer to mouse. CDR3 bases read: TGCACCTGCAGTGCAGACACAGACTATGCT. This codes for CTCSADTDYA. The entire CDR3 protein is CTCSADTDYAEQFF. The chain couples TRBV1 to TRBJ2-1; D gene uncertain. Sequencing ends 4 residues short of the CDR3 end; the germline J gene provides the rest. Trimming removed 0 bases from V and 2 bases from J, with 5 bases in between. This CDR3 contains 14 residues. Per the germline V gene, CDR1 is NSQYPW and CDR2 is LRSPGD (reference sequence).